This T cell receptor (beta chain) was sequenced during a study of blood T cell repertoires in COVID-19. Overall study context: T cells, B-cell-depleted T cells, or PBMCs provided the cDNA or gDNA that served as material.

In the authors' workflow: Estimation of nucleated cell counts relied on the amplification of reference gene primers. The repertoire was sequenced with immunoSEQ multiplex PCR; TCRdb's copy has only in-frame clones and lacks some. Clone size and V and J calls were adopted from that table, with D and trimming inferred from the DNA. The sample comprises approximately 200,000 clones, 85% to 90% of which are singletons, and 1.5% rests with the top ten. The CDR3 is 22 residues long. Germline values: CDR1 MNHEY, CDR2 SMNVEV (reference sequence). V was clipped by 6 bases and J by 6 bases; unmatched bases: 33. This clone has only one observation.

The sequencing sample was made of peripheral blood. This chain joins TRBV27 and TRBJ2-7; TRBD1 matches at 9 bases. The receptor's source is a young man with active or convalescent COVID-19. The chain's CDR3 is CASSDTEKGQGKASKPLREQYF. Written as DNA, the CDR3 is TGTGCCAGCAGCGATACGGAAAAAGGACAGGGGAAAGCCTCTAAGCCACTACGCGAGCAGTACTTC.